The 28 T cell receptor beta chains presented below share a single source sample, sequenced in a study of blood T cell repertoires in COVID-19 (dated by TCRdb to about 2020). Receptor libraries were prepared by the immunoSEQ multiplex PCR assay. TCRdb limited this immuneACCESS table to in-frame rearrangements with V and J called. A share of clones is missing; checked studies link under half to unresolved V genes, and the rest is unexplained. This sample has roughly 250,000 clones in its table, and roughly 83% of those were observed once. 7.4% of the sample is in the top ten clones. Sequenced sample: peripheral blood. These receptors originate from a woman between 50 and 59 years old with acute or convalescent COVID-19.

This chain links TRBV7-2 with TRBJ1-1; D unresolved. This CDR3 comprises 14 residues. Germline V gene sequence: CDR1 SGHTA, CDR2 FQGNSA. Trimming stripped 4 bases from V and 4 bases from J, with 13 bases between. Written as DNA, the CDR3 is TGTGCCAGCAGCTCCTCCGGGAGTATCACTGAAGCTTTCTTT. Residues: CASSSSGSITEAFF.

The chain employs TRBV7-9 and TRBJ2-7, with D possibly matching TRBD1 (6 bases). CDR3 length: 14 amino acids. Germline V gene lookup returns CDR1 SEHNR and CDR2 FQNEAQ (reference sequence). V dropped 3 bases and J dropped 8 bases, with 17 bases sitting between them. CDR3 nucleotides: TGTGCCAGCAGCTTCTCGACAGGAGTAGACCAGCAGTACTTC. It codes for CASSFSTGVDQQYF.

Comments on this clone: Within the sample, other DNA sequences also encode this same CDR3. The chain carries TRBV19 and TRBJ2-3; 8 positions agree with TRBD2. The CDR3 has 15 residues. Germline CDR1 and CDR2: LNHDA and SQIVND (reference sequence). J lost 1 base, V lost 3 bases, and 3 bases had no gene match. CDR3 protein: CASSIGAGGTDTQYF. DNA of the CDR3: TGTGCCAGTAGTATTGGAGCGGGGGGCACAGATACGCAGTATTTT.

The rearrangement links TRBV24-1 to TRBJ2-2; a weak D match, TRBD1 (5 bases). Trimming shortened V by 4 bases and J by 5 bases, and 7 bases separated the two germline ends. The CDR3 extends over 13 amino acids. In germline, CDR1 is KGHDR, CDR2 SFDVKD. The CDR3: CATSERQTGELFF. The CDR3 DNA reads TGTGCCACCAGTGAGAGACAGACCGGGGAGCTGTTTTTT.

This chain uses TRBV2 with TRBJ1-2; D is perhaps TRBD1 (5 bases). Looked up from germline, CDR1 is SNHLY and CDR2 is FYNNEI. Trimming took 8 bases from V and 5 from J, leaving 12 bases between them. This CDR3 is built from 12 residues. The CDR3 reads CASESREYGYTF. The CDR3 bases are TGTGCCAGCGAGTCCAGGGAATATGGCTACACCTTC.

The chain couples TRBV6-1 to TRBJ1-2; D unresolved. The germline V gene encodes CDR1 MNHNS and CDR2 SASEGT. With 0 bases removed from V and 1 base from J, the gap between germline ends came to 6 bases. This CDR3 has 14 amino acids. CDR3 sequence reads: CASSEAAGNYGYTF. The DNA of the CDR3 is TGTGCCAGCAGTGAAGCAGCGGGTAACTATGGCTACACCTTC.

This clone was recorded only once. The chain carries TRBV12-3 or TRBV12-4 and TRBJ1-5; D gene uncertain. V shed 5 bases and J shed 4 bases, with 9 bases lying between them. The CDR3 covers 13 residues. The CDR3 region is CASSMMENQPQHF. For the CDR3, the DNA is TGTGCCAGCAGTATGATGGAGAATCAGCCCCAGCATTTT.

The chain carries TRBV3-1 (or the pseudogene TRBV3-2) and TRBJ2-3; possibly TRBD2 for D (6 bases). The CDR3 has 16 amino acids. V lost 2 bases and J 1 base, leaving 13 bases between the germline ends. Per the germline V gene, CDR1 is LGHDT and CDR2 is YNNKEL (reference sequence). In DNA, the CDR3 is TGTGCCAGCAGCCAAAACCCGAGACTAGGCACAGATACGCAGTATTTT. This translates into CASSQNPRLGTDTQYF.

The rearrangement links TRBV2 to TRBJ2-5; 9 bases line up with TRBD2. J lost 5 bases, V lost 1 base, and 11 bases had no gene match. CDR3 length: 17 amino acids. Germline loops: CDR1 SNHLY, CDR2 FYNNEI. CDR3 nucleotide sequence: TGTGCCAGCAGTGAAGGCATTGGCGGGGGGGTGTTCGAGACCCAGTACTTC. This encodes CASSEGIGGGVFETQYF.

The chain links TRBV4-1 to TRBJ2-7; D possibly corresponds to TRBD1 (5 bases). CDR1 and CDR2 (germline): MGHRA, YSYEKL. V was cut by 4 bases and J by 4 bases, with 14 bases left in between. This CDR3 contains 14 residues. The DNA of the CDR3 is TGCGCCAGCAGCCCGGCTGAGACAGATTACGAGCAGTACTTC. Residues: CASSPAETDYEQYF.

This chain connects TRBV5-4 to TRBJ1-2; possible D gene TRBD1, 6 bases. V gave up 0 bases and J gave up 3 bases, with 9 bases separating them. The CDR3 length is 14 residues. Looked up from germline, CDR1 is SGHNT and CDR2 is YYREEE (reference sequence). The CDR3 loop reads CASSLEGQYYGYTF. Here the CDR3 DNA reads TGTGCCAGCAGCTTGGAGGGACAATACTATGGCTACACCTTC.

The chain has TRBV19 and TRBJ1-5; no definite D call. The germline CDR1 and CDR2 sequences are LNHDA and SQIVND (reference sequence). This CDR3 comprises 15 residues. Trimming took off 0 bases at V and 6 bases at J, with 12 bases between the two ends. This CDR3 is CASSIDREEGQPQHF. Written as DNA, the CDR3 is TGTGCCAGTAGTATAGATCGGGAGGAGGGTCAGCCCCAGCATTTT.

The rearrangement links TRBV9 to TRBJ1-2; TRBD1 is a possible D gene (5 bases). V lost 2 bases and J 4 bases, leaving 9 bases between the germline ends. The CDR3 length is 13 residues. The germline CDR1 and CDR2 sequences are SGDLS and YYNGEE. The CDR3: CASSVSGGYGYTF. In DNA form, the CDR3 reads TGTGCCAGCAGCGTTAGCGGGGGCTATGGCTACACCTTC. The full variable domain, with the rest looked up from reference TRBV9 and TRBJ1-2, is DSGVTQTPKHLITATGQRVTLRCSPRSGDLSVYWYQQSLDQGLQFLIQYYNGEERAKGNILERFSAQQFPDLHSELNLSSLELGDSALYFCASSVSGGYGYTFGSGTRLTVV.

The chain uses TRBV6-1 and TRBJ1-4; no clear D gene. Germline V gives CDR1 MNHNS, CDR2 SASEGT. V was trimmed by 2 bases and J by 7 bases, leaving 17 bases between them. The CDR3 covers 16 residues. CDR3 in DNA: TGTGCCAGCAGTGAACCCCCCCGGGTAATTTTTGAAAAACTGTTTTTT. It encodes CASSEPPRVIFEKLFF.

This CDR3 reads CASSEAGNSYNEQFF. The DNA of the CDR3 is TGTGCCAGCAGTGAGGCAGGGAATTCCTACAATGAGCAGTTCTTC. This chain links TRBV6-1 with TRBJ2-1; TRBD1 is a possible D gene (5 bases). There are 15 residues in the CDR3. Looked up from germline, CDR1 is MNHNS and CDR2 is SASEGT. Trimming cost V 3 bases and J 1 base, with 10 bases left between them.

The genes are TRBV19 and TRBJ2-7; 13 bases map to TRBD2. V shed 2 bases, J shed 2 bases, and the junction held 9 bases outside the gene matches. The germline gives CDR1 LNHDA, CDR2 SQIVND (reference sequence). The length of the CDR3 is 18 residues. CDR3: CASSIRSGTSGEAYEQYF. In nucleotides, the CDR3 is TGTGCCAGTAGTATAAGGAGTGGGACTAGCGGGGAGGCCTACGAGCAGTACTTC. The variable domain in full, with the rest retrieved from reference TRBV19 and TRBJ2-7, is DGGITQSPKYLFRKEGQNVTLSCEQNLNHDAMYWYRQDPGQGLRLIYYSQIVNDFQKGDIAEGYSVSREKKESFPLTVTSAQKNPTAFYLCASSIRSGTSGEAYEQYFGPGTRLTVT.

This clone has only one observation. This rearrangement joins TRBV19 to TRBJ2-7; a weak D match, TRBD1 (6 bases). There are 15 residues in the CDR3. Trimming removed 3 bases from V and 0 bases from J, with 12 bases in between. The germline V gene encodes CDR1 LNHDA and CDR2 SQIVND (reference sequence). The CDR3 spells CASSMGQGSSYEQYF. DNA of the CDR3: TGTGCCAGTAGTATGGGGCAGGGGAGCTCCTACGAGCAGTACTTC.

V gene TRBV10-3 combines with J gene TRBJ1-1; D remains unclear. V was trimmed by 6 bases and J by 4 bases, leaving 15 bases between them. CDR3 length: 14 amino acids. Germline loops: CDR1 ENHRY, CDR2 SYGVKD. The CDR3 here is CAISGSGPGTEAFF. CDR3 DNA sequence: TGTGCCATCAGCGGCTCGGGTCCGGGCACTGAAGCTTTCTTT.

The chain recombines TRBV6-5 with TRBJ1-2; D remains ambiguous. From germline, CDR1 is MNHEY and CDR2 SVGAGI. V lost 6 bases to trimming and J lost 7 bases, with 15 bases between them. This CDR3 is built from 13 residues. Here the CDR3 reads CASRTGSPGGYTF. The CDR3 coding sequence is TGTGCCAGCAGGACCGGGAGCCCTGGTGGCTACACCTTC.

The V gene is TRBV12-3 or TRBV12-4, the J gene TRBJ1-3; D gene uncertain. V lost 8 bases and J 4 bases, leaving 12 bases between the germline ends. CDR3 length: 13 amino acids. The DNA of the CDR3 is TGTGCCAGCCAGGCTGAAATCGGAAACACCATATATTTT. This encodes CASQAEIGNTIYF.

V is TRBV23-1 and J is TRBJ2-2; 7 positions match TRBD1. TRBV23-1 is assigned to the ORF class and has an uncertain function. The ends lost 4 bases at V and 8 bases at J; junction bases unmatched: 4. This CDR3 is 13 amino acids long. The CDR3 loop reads CASSPPGQGELFF. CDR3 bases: TGCGCCAGCAGTCCCCCGGGACAGGGGGAGCTGTTTTTT.

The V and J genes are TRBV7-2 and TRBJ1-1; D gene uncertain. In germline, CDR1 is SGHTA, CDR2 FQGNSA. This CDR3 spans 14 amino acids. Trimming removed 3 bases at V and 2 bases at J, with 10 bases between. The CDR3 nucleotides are TGTGCCAGCAGCTTGACACAGTCAAACACTGAAGCTTTCTTT. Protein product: CASSLTQSNTEAFF.

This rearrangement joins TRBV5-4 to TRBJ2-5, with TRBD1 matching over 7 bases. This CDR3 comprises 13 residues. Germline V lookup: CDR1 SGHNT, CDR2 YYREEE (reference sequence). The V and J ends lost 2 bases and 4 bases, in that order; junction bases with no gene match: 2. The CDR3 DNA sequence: TGTGCCAGCAGCTTAGGGACAGTAGAGACCCAGTACTTC. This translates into CASSLGTVETQYF.

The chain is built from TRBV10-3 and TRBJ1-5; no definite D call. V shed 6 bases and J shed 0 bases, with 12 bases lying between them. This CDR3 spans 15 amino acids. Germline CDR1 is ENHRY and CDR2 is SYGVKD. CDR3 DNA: TGTGCCATCAGCCGCGACAAATATAGCAATCAGCCCCAGCATTTT. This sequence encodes CAISRDKYSNQPQHF.

CDR3 region: CASSPLGEGGSPLHF. The CDR3 nucleotides are TGTGCCAGCAGCCCCCTTGGGGAGGGAGGTTCACCCCTCCACTTT. The rearrangement joins TRBV7-9 to TRBJ1-6; D is unresolved. V dropped 5 bases and J dropped 9 bases, with 17 bases sitting between them. Germline V gives CDR1 SEHNR, CDR2 FQNEAQ (reference sequence). The CDR3 loop spans 15 amino acids.

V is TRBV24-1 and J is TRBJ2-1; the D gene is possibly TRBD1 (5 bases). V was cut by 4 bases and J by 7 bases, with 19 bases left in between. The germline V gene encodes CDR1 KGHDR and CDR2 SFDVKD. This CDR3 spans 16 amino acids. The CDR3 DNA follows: TGTGCCACCAGTGACCATCTACAGGTACGAAGAAATGAGCAGTTCTTC. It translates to CATSDHLQVRRNEQFF.

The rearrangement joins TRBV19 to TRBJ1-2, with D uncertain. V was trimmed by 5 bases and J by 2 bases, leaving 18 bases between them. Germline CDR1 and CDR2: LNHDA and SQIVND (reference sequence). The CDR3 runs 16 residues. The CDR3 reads CASSSEGSPSNYGYTF. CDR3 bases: TGTGCCAGTAGTTCCGAGGGCAGTCCTAGCAACTATGGCTACACCTTC.

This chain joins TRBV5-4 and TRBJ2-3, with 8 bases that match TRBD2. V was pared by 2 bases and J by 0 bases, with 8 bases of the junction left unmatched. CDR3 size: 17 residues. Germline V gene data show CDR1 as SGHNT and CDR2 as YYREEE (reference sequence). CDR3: CASSFPPRGVSTDTQYF. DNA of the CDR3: TGTGCCAGCAGCTTCCCTCCGCGGGGGGTTAGCACAGATACGCAGTATTTT.